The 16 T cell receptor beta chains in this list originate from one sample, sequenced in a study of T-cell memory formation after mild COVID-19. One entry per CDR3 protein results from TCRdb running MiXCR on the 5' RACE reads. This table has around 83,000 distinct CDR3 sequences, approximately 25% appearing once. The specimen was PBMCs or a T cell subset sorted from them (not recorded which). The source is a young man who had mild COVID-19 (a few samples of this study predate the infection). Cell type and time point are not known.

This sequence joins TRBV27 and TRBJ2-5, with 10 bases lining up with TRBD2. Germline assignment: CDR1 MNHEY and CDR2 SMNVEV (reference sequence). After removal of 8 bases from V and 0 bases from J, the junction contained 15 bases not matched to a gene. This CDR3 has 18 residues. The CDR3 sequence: CASSLGPSGGAYQETQYF. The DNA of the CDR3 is TGTGCCAGCTCTCTCGGGCCTAGCGGGGGAGCTTACCAAGAGACCCAGTACTTC.

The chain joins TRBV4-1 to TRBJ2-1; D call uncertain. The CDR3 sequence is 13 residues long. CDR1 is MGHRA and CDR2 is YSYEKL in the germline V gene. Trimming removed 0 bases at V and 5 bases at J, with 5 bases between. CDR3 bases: TGCGCCAGCAGCCAAGATGGGGACAATGAGCAGTTCTTC. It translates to CASSQDGDNEQFF.

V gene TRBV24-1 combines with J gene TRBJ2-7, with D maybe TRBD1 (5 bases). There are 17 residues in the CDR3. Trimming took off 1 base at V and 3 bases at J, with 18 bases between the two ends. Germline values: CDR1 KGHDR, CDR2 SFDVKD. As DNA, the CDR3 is TGTGCCACCAGTGATTTCCCGCAGGGCCACAACCACTACGAGCAGTACGTC. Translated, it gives CATSDFPQGHNHYEQYV.

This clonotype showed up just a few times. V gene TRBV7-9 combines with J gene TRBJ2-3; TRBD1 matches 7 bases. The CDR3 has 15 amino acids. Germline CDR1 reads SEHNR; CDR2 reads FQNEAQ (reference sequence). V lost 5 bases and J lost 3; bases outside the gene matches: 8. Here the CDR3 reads CASSPRDSETDTQYF. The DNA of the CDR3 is TGTGCCAGCAGCCCCCGGGACAGTGAAACAGATACGCAGTATTTT.

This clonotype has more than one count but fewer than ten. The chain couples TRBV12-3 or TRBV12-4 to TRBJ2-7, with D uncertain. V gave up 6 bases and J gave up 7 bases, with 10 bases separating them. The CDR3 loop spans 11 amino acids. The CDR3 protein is CASSLGREQYF. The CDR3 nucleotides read TGTGCCAGCAGCCTAGGTAGGGAGCAGTACTTC.

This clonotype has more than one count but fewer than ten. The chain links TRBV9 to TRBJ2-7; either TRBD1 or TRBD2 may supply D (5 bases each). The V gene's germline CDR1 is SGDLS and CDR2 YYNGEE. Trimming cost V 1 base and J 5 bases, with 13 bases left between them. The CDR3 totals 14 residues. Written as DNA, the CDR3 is TGTGCCAGCAGCGTACGAGGGACCCTGGACGAGCAGTACTTC. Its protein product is CASSVRGTLDEQYF.

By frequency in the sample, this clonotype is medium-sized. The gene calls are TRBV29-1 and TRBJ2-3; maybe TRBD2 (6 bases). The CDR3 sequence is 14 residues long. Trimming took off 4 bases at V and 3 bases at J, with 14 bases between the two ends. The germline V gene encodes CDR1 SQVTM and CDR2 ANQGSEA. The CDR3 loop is CSVGISGRTDTQYF. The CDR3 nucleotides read TGCAGCGTTGGAATTAGCGGAAGGACAGATACGCAGTATTTT.

The CDR3 DNA sequence: TGTGCCAGCAGTGCTCAGGGGGCAGATACGCAGTATTTT. It codes for CASSAQGADTQYF. This chain links TRBV6-5 with TRBJ2-3, with TRBD1 matching over 7 bases. CDR1 MNHEY and CDR2 SVGAGI come from the germline V gene. Trimming took 5 bases from V and 4 from J; bases not matched to a gene: 3. This CDR3 is built from 13 residues.

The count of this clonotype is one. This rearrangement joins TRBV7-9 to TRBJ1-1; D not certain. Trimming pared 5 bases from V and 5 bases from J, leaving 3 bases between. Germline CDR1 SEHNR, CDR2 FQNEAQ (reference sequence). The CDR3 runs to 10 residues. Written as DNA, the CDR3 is TGTGCCAGCAGCCATACTGAAGCTTTCTTT. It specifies CASSHTEAFF.

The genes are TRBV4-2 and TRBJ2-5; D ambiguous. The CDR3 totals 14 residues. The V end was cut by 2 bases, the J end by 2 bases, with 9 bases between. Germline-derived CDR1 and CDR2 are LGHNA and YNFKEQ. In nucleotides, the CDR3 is TGTGCCAGCAGCCAATTCGGACCACAAGAGACCCAGTACTTC. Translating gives CASSQFGPQETQYF.

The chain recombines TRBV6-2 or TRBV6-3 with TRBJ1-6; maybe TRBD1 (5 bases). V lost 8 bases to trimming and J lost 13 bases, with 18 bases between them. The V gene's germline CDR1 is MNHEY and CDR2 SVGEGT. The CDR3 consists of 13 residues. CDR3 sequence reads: CASGPLEWGPLHF. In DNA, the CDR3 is TGTGCCAGCGGCCCCCTCGAGTGGGGGCCCCTCCACTTT.

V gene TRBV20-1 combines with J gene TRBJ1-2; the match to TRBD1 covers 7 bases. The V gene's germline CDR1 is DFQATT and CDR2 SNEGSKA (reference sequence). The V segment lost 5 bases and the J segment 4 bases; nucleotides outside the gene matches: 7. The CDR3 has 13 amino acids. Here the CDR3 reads CSALTGTVYGYTF. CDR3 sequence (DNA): TGCAGTGCTCTTACCGGGACAGTCTATGGCTACACCTTC.

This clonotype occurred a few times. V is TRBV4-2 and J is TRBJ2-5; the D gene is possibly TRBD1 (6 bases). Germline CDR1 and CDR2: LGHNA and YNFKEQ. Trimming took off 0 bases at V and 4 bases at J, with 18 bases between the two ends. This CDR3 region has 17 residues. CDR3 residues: CASSQELNRDGRETQYF. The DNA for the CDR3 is TGTGCCAGCAGCCAAGAGTTGAACAGGGACGGACGAGAGACCCAGTACTTC.

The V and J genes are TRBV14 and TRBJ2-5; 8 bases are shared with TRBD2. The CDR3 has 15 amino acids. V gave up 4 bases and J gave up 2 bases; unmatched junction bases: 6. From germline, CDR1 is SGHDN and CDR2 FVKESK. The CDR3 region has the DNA TGTGCCAGCAGCCCGCTAGCGGGTATTCAAGAGACCCAGTACTTC. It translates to CASSPLAGIQETQYF.

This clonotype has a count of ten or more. In DNA, the CDR3 is TGTGCCAGCAGTTTAGTAGGGGGACAGGGGGTTTCGGACGAGCAGTACTTC. Protein sequence: CASSLVGGQGVSDEQYF. This sequence joins TRBV12-3 or TRBV12-4 and TRBJ2-7; 11 bases agree with TRBD1. The CDR3 sequence is 17 residues long. V lost 1 base to trimming and J lost 5 bases; unmatched junction nucleotides: 10.

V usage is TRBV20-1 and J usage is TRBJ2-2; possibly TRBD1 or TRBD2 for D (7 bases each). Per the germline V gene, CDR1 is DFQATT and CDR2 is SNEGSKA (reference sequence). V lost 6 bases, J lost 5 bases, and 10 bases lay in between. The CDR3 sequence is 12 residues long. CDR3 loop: CSAQGGTGELFF. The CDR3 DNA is TGCAGTGCCCAGGGGGGGACCGGGGAGCTGTTTTTT.